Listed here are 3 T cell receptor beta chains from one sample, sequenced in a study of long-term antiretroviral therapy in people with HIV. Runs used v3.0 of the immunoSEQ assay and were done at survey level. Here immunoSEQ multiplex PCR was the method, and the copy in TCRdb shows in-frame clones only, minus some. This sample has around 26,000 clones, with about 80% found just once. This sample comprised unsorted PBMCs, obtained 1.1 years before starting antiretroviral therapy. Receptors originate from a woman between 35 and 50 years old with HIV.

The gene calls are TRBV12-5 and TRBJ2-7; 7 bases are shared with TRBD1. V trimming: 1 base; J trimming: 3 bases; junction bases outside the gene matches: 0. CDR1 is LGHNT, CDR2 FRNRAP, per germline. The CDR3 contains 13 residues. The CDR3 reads CASGLGTGYEQYF. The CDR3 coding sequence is TGTGCTAGTGGTTTGGGGACAGGCTACGAGCAGTACTTC. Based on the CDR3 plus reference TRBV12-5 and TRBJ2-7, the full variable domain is DARVTQTPRHKVTEMGQEVTMRCQPILGHNTVFWYRQTMMQGLELLAYFRNRAPLDDSGMPKDRFSAEMPDATLATLKIQPSEPRDSAVYFCASGLGTGYEQYFGPGTRLTVT.

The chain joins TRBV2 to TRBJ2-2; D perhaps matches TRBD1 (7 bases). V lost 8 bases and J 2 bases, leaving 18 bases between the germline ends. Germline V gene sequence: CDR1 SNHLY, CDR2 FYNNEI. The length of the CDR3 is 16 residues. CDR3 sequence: CASAGTAKLNTGELFF. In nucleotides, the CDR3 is TGTGCCAGCGCGGGGACAGCAAAATTAAACACCGGGGAGCTGTTTTTT.

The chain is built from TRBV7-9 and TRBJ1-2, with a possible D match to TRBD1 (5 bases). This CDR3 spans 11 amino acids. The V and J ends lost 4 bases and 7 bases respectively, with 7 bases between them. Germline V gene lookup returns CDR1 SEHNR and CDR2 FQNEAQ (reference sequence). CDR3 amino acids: CASSSQGGYTF. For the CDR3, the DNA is TGTGCCAGCAGCTCTCAGGGTGGCTACACCTTC.